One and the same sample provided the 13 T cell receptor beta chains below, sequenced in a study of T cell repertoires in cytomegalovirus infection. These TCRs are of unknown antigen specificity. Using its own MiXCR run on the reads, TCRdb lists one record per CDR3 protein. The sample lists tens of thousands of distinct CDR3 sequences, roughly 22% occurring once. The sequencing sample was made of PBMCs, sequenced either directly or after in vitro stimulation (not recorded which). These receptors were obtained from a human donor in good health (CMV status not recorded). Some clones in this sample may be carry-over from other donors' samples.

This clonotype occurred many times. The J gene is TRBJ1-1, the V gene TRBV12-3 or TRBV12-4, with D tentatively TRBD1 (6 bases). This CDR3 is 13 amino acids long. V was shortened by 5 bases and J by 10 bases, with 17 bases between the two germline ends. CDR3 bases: TGTGCCAGCAGTCTCAATTACAGGGTCGGAGCTTTCTTT. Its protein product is CASSLNYRVGAFF.

The CDR3, as DNA: TGTGCCAGCAGCCACTACATCGGCAACGAGCAGTACTTC. The encoded protein is CASSHYIGNEQYF. The rearrangement links TRBV7-9 to TRBJ2-7; D ambiguous. The V and J ends lost 5 bases and 5 bases respectively, with 13 bases between them. Germline V gives CDR1 SEHNR, CDR2 FQNEAQ (reference sequence). The CDR3 consists of 13 residues. Drawing the rest from reference TRBV7-9 and TRBJ2-7, the complete variable domain is DTGVSQNPRHKITKRGQNVTFRCDPISEHNRLYWYRQTLGQGPEFLTYFQNEAQLEKSRLLSDRFSAERPKGSFSTLEIQRTEQGDSAMYLCASSHYIGNEQYFGPGTRLTVT.

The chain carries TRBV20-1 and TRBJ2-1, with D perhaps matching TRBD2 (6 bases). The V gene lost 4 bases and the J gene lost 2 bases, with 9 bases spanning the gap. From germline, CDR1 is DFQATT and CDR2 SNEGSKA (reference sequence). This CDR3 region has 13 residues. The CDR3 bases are TGCAGTGCTACCGCGGGGACCTACAATGAGCAGTTCTTC. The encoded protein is CSATAGTYNEQFF.

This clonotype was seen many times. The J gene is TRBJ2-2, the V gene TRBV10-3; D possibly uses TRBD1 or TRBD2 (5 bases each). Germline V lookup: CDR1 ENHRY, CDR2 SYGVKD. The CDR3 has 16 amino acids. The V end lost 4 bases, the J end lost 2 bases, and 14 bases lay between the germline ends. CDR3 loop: CAISGIVGPNTGELFF. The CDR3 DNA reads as TGTGCCATCAGTGGAATTGTGGGACCTAACACCGGGGAGCTGTTTTTT.

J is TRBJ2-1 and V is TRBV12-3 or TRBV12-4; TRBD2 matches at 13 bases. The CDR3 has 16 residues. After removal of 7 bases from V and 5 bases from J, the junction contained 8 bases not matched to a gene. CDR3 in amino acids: CASTPRGLAGNNEQFF. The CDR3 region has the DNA TGTGCCAGCACTCCCAGGGGACTAGCGGGAAACAATGAGCAGTTCTTC.

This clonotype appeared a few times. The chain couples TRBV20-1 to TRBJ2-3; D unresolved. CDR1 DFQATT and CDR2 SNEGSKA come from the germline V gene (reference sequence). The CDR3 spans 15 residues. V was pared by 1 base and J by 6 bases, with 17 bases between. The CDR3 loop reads CSARVRPGRRDTQYF. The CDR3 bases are TGCAGTGCTAGAGTTCGGCCCGGTCGTAGGGATACGCAGTATTTT.

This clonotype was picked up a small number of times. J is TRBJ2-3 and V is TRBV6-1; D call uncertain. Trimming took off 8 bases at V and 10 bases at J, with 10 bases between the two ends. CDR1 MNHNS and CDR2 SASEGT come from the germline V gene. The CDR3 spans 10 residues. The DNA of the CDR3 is TGTGCCAGCCGTTCCTTCTCGCAGTATTTT. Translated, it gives CASRSFSQYF.

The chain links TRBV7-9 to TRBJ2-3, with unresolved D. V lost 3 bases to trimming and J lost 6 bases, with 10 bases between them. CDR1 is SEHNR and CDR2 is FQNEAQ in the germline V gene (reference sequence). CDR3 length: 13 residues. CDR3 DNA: TGTGCCAGCAGCTTTTCGGAGCTGGATACGCAGTATTTT. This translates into CASSFSELDTQYF.

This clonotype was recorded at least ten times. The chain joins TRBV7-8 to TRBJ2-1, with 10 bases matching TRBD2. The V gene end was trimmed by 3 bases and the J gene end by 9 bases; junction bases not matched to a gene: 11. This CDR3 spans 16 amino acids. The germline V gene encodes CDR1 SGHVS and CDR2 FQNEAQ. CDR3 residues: CASSFQAGGWASEQFF. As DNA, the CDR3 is TGTGCCAGCAGCTTCCAAGCGGGAGGGTGGGCGAGTGAGCAGTTCTTC.

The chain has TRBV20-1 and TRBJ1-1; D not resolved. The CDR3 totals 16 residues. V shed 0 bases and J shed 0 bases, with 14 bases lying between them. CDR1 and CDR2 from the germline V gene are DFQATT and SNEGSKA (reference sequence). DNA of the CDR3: TGCAGTGCTAGAGATCCCGCGGGGTTGGTGAACACTGAAGCTTTCTTT. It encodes CSARDPAGLVNTEAFF.

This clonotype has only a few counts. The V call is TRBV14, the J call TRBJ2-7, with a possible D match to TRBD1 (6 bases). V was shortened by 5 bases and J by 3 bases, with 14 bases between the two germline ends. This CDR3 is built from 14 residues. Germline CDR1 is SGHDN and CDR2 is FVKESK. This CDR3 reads CASSAGVWYYEQYF. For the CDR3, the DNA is TGTGCCAGCAGCGCAGGGGTCTGGTACTACGAGCAGTACTTC.

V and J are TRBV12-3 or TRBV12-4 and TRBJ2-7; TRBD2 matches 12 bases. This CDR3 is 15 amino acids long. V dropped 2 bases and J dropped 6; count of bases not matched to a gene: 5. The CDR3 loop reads CASSLLAGGASEQYF. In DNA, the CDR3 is TGTGCCAGCAGTTTACTAGCGGGAGGGGCGTCCGAGCAGTACTTC.

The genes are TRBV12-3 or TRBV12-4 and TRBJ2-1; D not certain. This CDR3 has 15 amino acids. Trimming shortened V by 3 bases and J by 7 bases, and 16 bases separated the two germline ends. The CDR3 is CASSFLVSRWNEQFF. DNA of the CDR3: TGTGCCAGCAGTTTTCTCGTCAGTCGTTGGAATGAGCAGTTCTTC.